Here is one T cell receptor (beta chain) with its context. Generated by immunoSEQ multiplex PCR, the TCRdb table keeps only in-frame clones and is missing some. In the table there are roughly 120,000 clones, over 75% of which are singletons. This sample was included in a study of blood T cell repertoires in COVID-19. Study details: Whether acute or convalescent, the COVID-19 samples came from the United States, Italy and Spain. The analysed material was cDNA or gDNA that came from T cells, B-cell-depleted T cells, or PBMCs.

The germline V and J ends were trimmed by 2 bases and 2 bases, with 10 bases remaining between them. The germline gives CDR1 MNHEY, CDR2 SVGAGI. CDR3 length: 14 amino acids. V is TRBV6-5 and J is TRBJ2-7; D possibly corresponds to TRBD2 (6 bases). Sample: peripheral blood. The sequence derives from a man between 65 and 85 years old with active or convalescent COVID-19. Here the CDR3 reads CASSYAGPTYEQYF. The CDR3 coding sequence is TGTGCCAGCAGTTACGCGGGGCCCACCTACGAGCAGTACTTC.